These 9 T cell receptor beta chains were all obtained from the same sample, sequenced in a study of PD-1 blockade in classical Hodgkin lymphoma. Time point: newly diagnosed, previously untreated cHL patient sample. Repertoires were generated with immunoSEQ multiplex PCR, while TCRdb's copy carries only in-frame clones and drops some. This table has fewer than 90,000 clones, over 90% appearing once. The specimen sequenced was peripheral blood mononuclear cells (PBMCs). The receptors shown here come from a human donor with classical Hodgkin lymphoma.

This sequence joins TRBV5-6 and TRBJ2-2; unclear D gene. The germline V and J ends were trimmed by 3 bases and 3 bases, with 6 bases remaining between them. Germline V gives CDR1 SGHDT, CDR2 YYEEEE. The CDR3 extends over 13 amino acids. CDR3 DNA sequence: TGTGCCAGCAGCTGGGCGGACACCGGGGAGCTGTTTTTT. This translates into CASSWADTGELFF.

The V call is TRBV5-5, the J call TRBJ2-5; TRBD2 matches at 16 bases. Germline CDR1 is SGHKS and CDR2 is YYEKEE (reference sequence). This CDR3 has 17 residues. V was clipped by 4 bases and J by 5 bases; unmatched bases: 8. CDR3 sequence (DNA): TGTGCCAGCAGCCCGGGGACTAGCGGGAGGGCCCGTGAGACCCAGTACTTC. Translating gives CASSPGTSGRARETQYF.

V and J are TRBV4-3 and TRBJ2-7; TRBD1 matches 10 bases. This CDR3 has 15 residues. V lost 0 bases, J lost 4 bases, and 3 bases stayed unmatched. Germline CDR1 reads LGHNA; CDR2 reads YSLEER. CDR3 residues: CASSQDGTGVYEQYF. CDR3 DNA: TGCGCCAGCAGCCAAGATGGGACAGGGGTTTACGAGCAGTACTTC.

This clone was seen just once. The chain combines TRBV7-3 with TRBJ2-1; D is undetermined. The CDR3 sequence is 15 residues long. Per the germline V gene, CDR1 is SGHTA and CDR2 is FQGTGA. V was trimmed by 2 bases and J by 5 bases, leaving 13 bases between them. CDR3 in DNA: TGTGCCAGCAGCTTATACGCAGGCCCAAACAATGAGCAGTTCTTC. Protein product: CASSLYAGPNNEQFF.

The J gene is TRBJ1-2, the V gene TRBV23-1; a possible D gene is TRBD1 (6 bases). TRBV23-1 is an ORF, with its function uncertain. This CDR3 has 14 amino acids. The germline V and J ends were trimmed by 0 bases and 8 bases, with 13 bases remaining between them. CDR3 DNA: TGCGCCAGCAGTCAATCGGGGGCCTTGACGGGCTACACCTTC. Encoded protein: CASSQSGALTGYTF.

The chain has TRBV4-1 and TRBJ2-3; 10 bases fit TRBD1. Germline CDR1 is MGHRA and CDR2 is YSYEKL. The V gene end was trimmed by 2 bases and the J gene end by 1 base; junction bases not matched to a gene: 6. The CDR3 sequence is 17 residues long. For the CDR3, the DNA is TGCGCCAGCAGCCAATTCGACAGGGGGCAAGGCACAGATACGCAGTATTTT. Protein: CASSQFDRGQGTDTQYF.

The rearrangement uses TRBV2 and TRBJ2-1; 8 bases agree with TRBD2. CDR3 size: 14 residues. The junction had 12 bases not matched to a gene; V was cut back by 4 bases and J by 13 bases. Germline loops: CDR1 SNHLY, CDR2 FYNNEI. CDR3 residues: CASSGGLASPNQFF. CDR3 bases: TGTGCCAGCAGTGGAGGACTAGCCTCTCCCAATCAGTTCTTC.

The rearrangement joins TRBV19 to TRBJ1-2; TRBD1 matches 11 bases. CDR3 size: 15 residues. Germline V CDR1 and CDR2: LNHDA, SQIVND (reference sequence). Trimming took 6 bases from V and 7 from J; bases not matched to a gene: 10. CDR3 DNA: TGTGCCAGTAGCGGACAGGGGGCCGCACTCTTTGGCTACACCTTC. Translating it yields CASSGQGAALFGYTF.

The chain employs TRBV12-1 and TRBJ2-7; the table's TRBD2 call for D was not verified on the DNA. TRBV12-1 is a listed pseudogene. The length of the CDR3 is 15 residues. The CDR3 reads CASNTRTSSSYEQYF. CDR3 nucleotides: TGTGCCAGCAACACCCGGACTAGCTCATCCTACGAGCAGTACTTC.